This TCR beta chain was retrieved from a study of tumor-infiltrating lymphocytes in primary liver carcinoma. Findings of the study overall: Tumor region pairs showed greater overlap than either tumor-adjacent or tumor-blood pairs did.

It was from about 19-30 mg of unsorted bulk tissue that RNA and DNA were co-extracted. Primary liver carcinomas in the patients were surgically resected. To note about this clonotype: Its antigen is undetermined. A read error may produce the germline difference seen at one junction end.

Making TCR beta cDNA involved approximately 520 ng total RNA and a constant-region primer. The TCR beta library was amplified through three nested multiplex PCR rounds in a modified ARM-PCR procedure. MiXCR, run by TCRdb on the multiplex PCR reads, gives a single entry per CDR3 protein. The sample comprises approximately 190,000 distinct CDR3 sequences, around four fifths of which are singletons, and around 18% rests with the top ten. Sequencing was done on a sample of tumor tissue from primary liver carcinoma. This receptor was taken from a middle-aged man with primary liver carcinoma and hepatitis B virus infection.

CDR3 sequence: CASSRVFTRELFF. CDR3 nucleotide sequence: TGTGCCAGCAGTCGGGTCTTCACCCGGGAGCTGTTTTTT. The chain joins TRBV6-1 to TRBJ2-2; D is ambiguous. Looked up from germline, CDR1 is MNHNS and CDR2 is SASEGT. This CDR3 has 13 residues.